The clone carrying this TCR beta chain was seen ten or more times. Its specificity is unknown. The data are from a study of T cell repertoires in cytomegalovirus infection. Study context: CMV infection together with matching HLA type was indicated by public TCR beta signatures.

V was pared by 2 bases and J by 4 bases, with 11 bases between. Germline-derived CDR1 and CDR2 are SGHTA and FQGNSA. The CDR3 sequence is 14 residues long. Via MiXCR, TCRdb re-called the reads, giving one row per CDR3 protein. The sample carries 600,000 to 700,000 distinct CDR3 sequences, around a third recorded once. The sample in question was cultured PBMCs, obtained from culture after CMV antigen stimulation. The clonotype comes from a human donor in good health (CMV status not recorded). Some clones in this sample may be carry-over from other donors' samples. The V gene is TRBV7-2, the J gene TRBJ1-2; tentatively, D is TRBD1 (5 bases). CDR3 sequence: CASSLRGESYGYTF. The DNA of the CDR3 is TGTGCCAGCAGCTTACGGGGGGAGAGCTATGGCTACACCTTC.